The clone carrying this TCR beta chain has only one observation. This record comes from a study of blood T cell repertoires in COVID-19. Study overall: T cells, B-cell-depleted T cells, or PBMCs provided the cDNA or gDNA that served as material.

Trimming pared 4 bases from V and 4 bases from J, leaving 11 bases between. This CDR3 has 13 residues. The germline V gene has CDR1 SGHRS and CDR2 YFSETQ. Authors' data handling: Amplification from reference gene primers served as the basis for estimated nucleated cell counts. The protocol was immunoSEQ multiplex PCR, while the TCRdb copy is restricted to in-frame clones and leaves out a portion. The V and J calls and clone size come from that table; D and trimming were worked out from the DNA. Found here are over 150,000 clones, 90% to 95% of them singletons; the top ten hold 0.76%. Sequenced: peripheral blood. This chain connects TRBV5-1 to TRBJ2-5; D might be TRBD1 (6 bases). The source of this sequence is a man between 25 and 39 years old with COVID-19, enrolled during active disease. CDR3 in amino acids: CASSPEGVETQYF. The CDR3 nucleotides read TGCGCCAGCAGCCCAGAGGGGGTAGAGACCCAGTACTTC.